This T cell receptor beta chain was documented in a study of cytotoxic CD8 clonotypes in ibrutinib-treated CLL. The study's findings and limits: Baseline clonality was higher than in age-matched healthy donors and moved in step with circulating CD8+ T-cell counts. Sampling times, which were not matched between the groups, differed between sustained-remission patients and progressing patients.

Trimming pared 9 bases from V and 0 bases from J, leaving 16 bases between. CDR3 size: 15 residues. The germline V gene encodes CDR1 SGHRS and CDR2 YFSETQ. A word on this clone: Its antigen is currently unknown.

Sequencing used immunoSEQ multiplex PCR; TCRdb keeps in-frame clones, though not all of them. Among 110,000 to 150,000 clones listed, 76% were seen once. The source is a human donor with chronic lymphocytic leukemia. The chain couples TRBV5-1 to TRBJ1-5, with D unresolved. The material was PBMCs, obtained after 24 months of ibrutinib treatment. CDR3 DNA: TGCGCCACCCAGGACGGCCACTATAGCAATCAGCCCCAGCATTTT. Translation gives CATQDGHYSNQPQHF.